Below are 29 T cell receptor beta chains sequenced from a single sample in a study of blood T cells in healthy people across ages. The authors ran a second PCR of roughly 6 to 11 cycles using a sample-barcoded 5' primer and a J-beta primer mix. TCRdb itself ran the 5' RACE reads through MiXCR, one entry per CDR3 protein. Among 1.5 million to 1.9 million distinct CDR3 sequences listed, roughly 43% were seen once. The sequencing sample was made of blood. Receptors originate from a woman between 18 and 29 years old in good health.

The chain is built from TRBV10-3 and TRBJ1-2; D ambiguous. Germline values: CDR1 ENHRY, CDR2 SYGVKD. The CDR3 is 13 amino acids. V dropped 2 bases and J dropped 5 bases, with 9 bases sitting between them. Here the CDR3 reads CAISEEVGYGYTF. Written as DNA, the CDR3 is TGTGCCATCAGTGAGGAGGTGGGATATGGCTACACCTTC.

This chain links TRBV19 with TRBJ2-7, with 7 positions matching TRBD1. The J call may be wrong; the DNA end is better matched by TRBJ2-5. CDR3 size: 13 residues. CDR1 and CDR2 from the germline V gene are LNHDA and SQIVND (reference sequence). The DNA for the CDR3 is TGTGCCACCCGACAGGGACCAGGAGAGACCCAGTACTTC. It yields the protein CATRQGPGETQYF.

This rearrangement joins TRBV20-1 to TRBJ1-5; no clear D gene. Germline CDR1 is DFQATT and CDR2 is SNEGSKA (reference sequence). Trimming left V 6 bases short and J 2 bases short, with 17 bases between. This CDR3 comprises 15 residues. As DNA, the CDR3 is TGCAGTGCAAGCTCTAGCCGGGTGCGCAATCAGCCCCAGCATTTT. Amino acids: CSASSSRVRNQPQHF.

The chain recombines TRBV6-5 with TRBJ2-3; TRBD1 is a possible D gene (8 bases). CDR3 length: 15 amino acids. CDR1 is MNHEY and CDR2 is SVGAGI in the germline V gene. V lost 5 bases, J lost 4 bases, and 16 bases lay in between. CDR3 nucleotide sequence: TGTGCCAGCAGTCCCCGGACAGGGAGGGCAGATACGCAGTATTTT. Amino acid sequence: CASSPRTGRADTQYF.

This clonotype was found a few times. This chain uses TRBV29-1 with TRBJ2-5, with TRBD2 matching over 10 bases. CDR1 is SQVTM and CDR2 is ANQGSEA in the germline V gene. The CDR3 is 14 residues long. The junction had 9 bases not matched to a gene; V was cut back by 6 bases and J by 5 bases. The CDR3 is CSVSPFSGGETQYF. The CDR3 DNA reads as TGCAGCGTCTCCCCCTTTAGCGGGGGGGAGACCCAGTACTTC.

The chain couples TRBV2 to TRBJ2-3, with TRBD1 as a possible D gene (5 bases). Germline CDR1 SNHLY, CDR2 FYNNEI. This CDR3 contains 12 residues. Trimming pared 8 bases from V and 0 bases from J, leaving 6 bases between. The CDR3, as DNA: TGTGCCAGCGCAGGGAGCACAGATACGCAGTATTTT. This codes for CASAGSTDTQYF. The full variable domain, completed using reference TRBV2 and TRBJ2-3, is EPEVTQTPSHQVTQMGQEVILRCVPISNHLYFYWYRQILGQKVEFLVSFYNNEISEKSEIFDDQFSVERPDGSNFTLKIRSTKLEDSAMYFCASAGSTDTQYFGPGTRLTVL.

This clonotype showed up just a few times. This chain joins TRBV6-6 and TRBJ2-1; D uncertain. CDR3 length: 13 amino acids. V was cut by 10 bases and J by 0 bases, with 10 bases left in between. Germline assignment: CDR1 MNHNY and CDR2 SVGAGI (reference sequence). CDR3 in amino acids: CATAVSSYNEQFF. Written as DNA, the CDR3 is TGTGCCACCGCTGTGAGCTCCTACAATGAGCAGTTCTTC.

This clonotype occurred a few times. The CDR3 protein is CASSSLGLGEQFF. The CDR3 bases are TGTGCCAGCAGTTCTCTCGGACTTGGTGAGCAGTTCTTC. The chain is built from TRBV27 and TRBJ2-1; possibly TRBD2 for D (5 bases). Germline assignment: CDR1 MNHEY and CDR2 SMNVEV (reference sequence). The CDR3 contains 13 residues. Trimming took 4 bases from V and 9 from J, leaving 13 bases between them.

The CDR3 protein is CASRWNTGPQETQYF. Written as DNA, the CDR3 is TGCGCCAGCAGATGGAACACAGGGCCCCAAGAGACCCAGTACTTC. The gene calls are TRBV5-1 and TRBJ2-5; weak D call: TRBD1 (6 bases). There are 15 residues in the CDR3. V was trimmed by 5 bases and J by 1 base, leaving 15 bases between them. CDR1 is SGHRS and CDR2 is YFSETQ in the germline V gene. Full variable domain (remainder filled in from reference TRBV5-1 and TRBJ2-5): KAGVTQTPRYLIKTRGQQVTLSCSPISGHRSVSWYQQTPGQGLQFLFEYFSETQRNKGNFPGRFSGRQFSNSRSEMNVSTLELGDSALYLCASRWNTGPQETQYFGPGTRLLVL.

The chain employs TRBV27 and TRBJ2-5; D may be TRBD2 (5 bases). The CDR3 totals 13 residues. Germline-derived CDR1 and CDR2 are MNHEY and SMNVEV (reference sequence). The ends were cut back, 8 bases at V and 5 bases at J, with 15 bases in the middle. The CDR3 DNA sequence: TGTGCCAGCGGCCAACTAGACGGGGAGACCCAGTACTTC. Encoded protein: CASGQLDGETQYF.

This clonotype appeared many times. The rearrangement links TRBV4-1 to TRBJ2-3; D could derive from TRBD1 or TRBD2 (5 bases each). CDR3 length: 17 residues. The germline V gene encodes CDR1 MGHRA and CDR2 YSYEKL. The ends were cut back, 4 bases at V and 3 bases at J, with 20 bases in the middle. The CDR3 nucleotides read TGCGCCAGCAGCCGACGGGGCTCAAAGATGGGGACAGATACGCAGTATTTT. The encoded protein is CASSRRGSKMGTDTQYF.

The table lists this clonotype with a few counts. One junction end does not reproduce the germline sequence, and a read error may be involved. The genes are TRBV7-7 and TRBJ2-1; D is uncertain. Looked up from germline, CDR1 is SSHAT and CDR2 is FNYEAQ (reference sequence). CDR3 length: 13 residues. The CDR3 sequence: CASSLGYPAEQFF. The CDR3 DNA reads as TGTGCTAGCAGCTTAGGATACCCGGCTGAGCAGTTCTTC.

This clonotype was seen a few times. This chain uses TRBV7-9 with TRBJ1-4; D perhaps matches TRBD1 (5 bases). The V gene lost 5 bases and the J gene lost 8 bases, with 12 bases spanning the gap. This CDR3 is 13 amino acids long. Germline lookup yields CDR1 SEHNR and CDR2 FQNEAQ (reference sequence). The CDR3 loop is CASSGGVKEKLFF. The CDR3 nucleotides are TGTGCCAGCAGCGGGGGGGTGAAGGAAAAACTGTTTTTT. The whole variable domain, remainder taken from reference TRBV7-9 and TRBJ1-4, is DTGVSQNPRHKITKRGQNVTFRCDPISEHNRLYWYRQTLGQGPEFLTYFQNEAQLEKSRLLSDRFSAERPKGSFSTLEIQRTEQGDSAMYLCASSGGVKEKLFFGSGTQLSVL.

This clonotype was counted only a few times. This chain connects TRBV4-3 to TRBJ2-7; 9 bases map to TRBD2. Germline V CDR1 and CDR2: LGHNA, YSLEER. J lost 1 base, V lost 1 base, and 5 bases had no gene match. The CDR3 sequence is 16 residues long. DNA for the CDR3: TGCGCCAGCAGCCAAGGACTAGCGGATCTATCCTACGAGCAGTACTTC. This gives the protein CASSQGLADLSYEQYF.

The rearrangement uses TRBV27 and TRBJ2-5; tentative D call: TRBD1 (6 bases). The CDR3 is made up of 15 amino acids. V lost 3 bases and J lost 5, with 16 bases in between. The V gene's germline CDR1 is MNHEY and CDR2 SMNVEV (reference sequence). The CDR3 coding sequence is TGTGCCAGCAGTTTTTTAACAGGGAAGTTGGAGACCCAGTACTTC. This encodes CASSFLTGKLETQYF.

The chain employs TRBV14 and TRBJ2-4; D possibly matches TRBD1 or TRBD2 (5 bases each). The J call may be wrong; the DNA end is better matched by TRBJ2-7. The CDR3 totals 14 residues. Germline CDR1 and CDR2: SGHDN and FVKESK. As DNA, the CDR3 is TGTGCCAGCAGCCGACAGTGGGGGATGGGCGAGCAGTACTTC. Translation: CASSRQWGMGEQYF.

This chain links TRBV4-3 with TRBJ2-6, with D uncertain. Germline CDR1 reads LGHNA; CDR2 reads YSLEER. There are 19 residues in the CDR3. The V and J ends lost 4 bases and 0 bases respectively, with 19 bases between them. The DNA of the CDR3 is TGCGCCAGCAGCCCTGCCTTCGCAGGCCTAAGCTCTGGGGCCAACGTCCTGACTTTC. Residues: CASSPAFAGLSSGANVLTF.

This clonotype was counted between two and nine times. The chain links TRBV12-3 or TRBV12-4 to TRBJ2-3; no clear D gene. The CDR3 consists of 13 residues. Trimming pared 4 bases from V and 2 bases from J, leaving 7 bases between. CDR3 amino acids: CASSSTNTDTQYF. Written as DNA, the CDR3 is TGTGCCAGCAGTTCAACCAACACAGATACGCAGTATTTT.

The gene calls are TRBV12-3 or TRBV12-4 and TRBJ2-1; 8 positions match TRBD2. The length of the CDR3 is 14 residues. Trimming at V came to 7 bases and at J to 7 bases, leaving 9 bases not matched to a gene. The DNA for the CDR3 is TGTGCCAGCAAAACAAGGACTAGCTCTAATGAGCAGTTCTTC. Translation gives CASKTRTSSNEQFF.

The chain recombines TRBV7-2 with TRBJ2-6, with 8 bases matching TRBD2. The CDR3 is made up of 20 amino acids. Germline-derived CDR1 and CDR2 are SGHTA and FQGNSA. Trimming at V came to 3 bases and at J to 0 bases, leaving 13 bases not matched to a gene. The CDR3 reads CASSFVGLVSPHSGANVLTF. The CDR3 nucleotides are TGTGCCAGCAGCTTCGTGGGACTAGTTTCCCCCCACTCTGGGGCCAACGTCCTGACTTTC.

The V call is TRBV20-1, the J call TRBJ2-3, with D uncertain. From germline, CDR1 is DFQATT and CDR2 SNEGSKA (reference sequence). The CDR3 runs 11 residues. Written as DNA, the CDR3 is TGCAGGCCATCCTCCACAGATACGCAGTATTTT. This sequence encodes CRPSSTDTQYF.

The rearrangement joins TRBV10-3 to TRBJ2-1; D unclear. This CDR3 comprises 12 residues. Trimming removed 7 bases from V and 5 bases from J, with 9 bases in between. Germline-derived CDR1 and CDR2 are ENHRY and SYGVKD. This chain's CDR3 is CAITDNDNEQFF. CDR3 coding DNA: TGTGCCATCACCGACAACGACAATGAGCAGTTCTTC.

The V call is TRBV4-1, the J call TRBJ2-2; 7 bases align to TRBD1. Germline CDR1 reads MGHRA; CDR2 reads YSYEKL. The CDR3 length is 15 residues. V gave up 0 bases and J gave up 4 bases; unmatched junction bases: 2. The CDR3 reads CASSQERGRTGELFF. The CDR3 bases are TGCGCCAGCAGCCAAGAAAGGGGGCGCACCGGGGAGCTGTTTTTT.

The table lists this clonotype with a few counts. The chain links TRBV25-1 to TRBJ1-2; no clear D gene. The germline V and J ends were trimmed by 4 bases and 5 bases, with 8 bases remaining between them. The CDR3 length is 12 residues. Germline-derived CDR1 and CDR2 are MGHDK and SYGVNS. The chain's CDR3 is CASSGLRYGYTF. CDR3 in DNA: TGTGCCAGCAGTGGCTTGCGGTATGGCTACACCTTC.

This clonotype has only one observation. The chain joins TRBV4-3 to TRBJ2-5; the D is unclear. The V gene's germline CDR1 is LGHNA and CDR2 YSLEER. The CDR3 loop spans 13 amino acids. V lost 1 base, J lost 11 bases, and 14 bases lay in between. The CDR3 is CASSQGLSSEQYF. The CDR3 bases are TGCGCCAGCAGCCAAGGTCTCAGTAGTGAGCAGTACTTC.

This chain joins TRBV3-1 and TRBJ2-2; the D is unclear. The CDR3 has 17 residues. Germline V gene lookup returns CDR1 LGHDT and CDR2 YNNKEL (reference sequence). The V end lost 0 bases, the J end lost 0 bases, and 11 bases lay between the germline ends. CDR3 residues: CASSQELDSANTGELFF. The CDR3 DNA is TGTGCCAGCAGCCAAGAGCTAGATTCGGCGAACACCGGGGAGCTGTTTTTT.

The chain recombines TRBV28 with TRBJ2-1, with 7 bases identical to TRBD2. The CDR3 spans 16 residues. Trimming removed 6 bases from V and 0 bases from J; junction bases left unmatched: 8. Germline lookup yields CDR1 MDHEN and CDR2 SYDVKM. CDR3 sequence reads: CASSPGTIASYNEQFF. In DNA, the CDR3 is TGTGCCAGCAGCCCGGGGACTATCGCCTCCTACAATGAGCAGTTCTTC.

This clonotype was counted between two and nine times. The chain links TRBV5-1 to TRBJ2-1, with 9 nucleotides matching TRBD1. The junction had 6 bases not matched to a gene; V was cut back by 0 bases and J by 5 bases. The CDR3 extends over 16 amino acids. Germline CDR1 and CDR2: SGHRS and YFSETQ. The CDR3 sequence: CASSLAGTGFDNEQFF. The CDR3 DNA sequence: TGCGCCAGCAGCTTGGCGGGGACAGGGTTCGACAATGAGCAGTTCTTC.

J is TRBJ1-1 and V is TRBV18, with D possibly matching TRBD1 (6 bases). CDR1 KGHSH and CDR2 LQKENI come from the germline V gene. The CDR3 spans 16 residues. Trimming removed 6 bases at V and 1 base at J, with 18 bases between. The CDR3 reads CASSLNQGRRNTEAFF. The DNA for the CDR3 is TGTGCCAGCTCCCTAAACCAGGGGAGACGGAACACTGAAGCTTTCTTT. The whole variable domain, filled in from reference TRBV18 and TRBJ1-1, reads NAGVMQNPRHLVRRRGQEARLRCSPMKGHSHVYWYRQLPEEGLKFMVYLQKENIIDESGMPKERFSAEFPKEGPSILRIQQVVRGDSAAYFCASSLNQGRRNTEAFFGQGTRLTVV.